Listed below are T cell receptor beta chains from one sample, sequenced in a study of blood T cell repertoires in COVID-19. The repertoire was sequenced with immunoSEQ multiplex PCR; TCRdb's copy has only in-frame clones and lacks some. The table shows over 60,000 clones, with about four fifths occurring only once. Source material: peripheral blood. These TCRs come from a human donor in a cohort sampled during active COVID-19. The CDR3 runs from the conserved cysteine through the conserved F or W. A D gene is named only where the DNA matches it firmly. Size is omitted from some rows. Given values are once, few, many or a class for expanded clones.

J,D,length,size,V,DNA,CDR3
TRBJ1-3,NA,14,NA,TRBV2,TGTGCCAGCTTAGACAGCCTCTCTGGAAACACCATATATTTT,CASLDSLSGNTIYF
TRBJ1-2,TRBD1,17,NA,TRBV5-1,TGCGCCAGCAGCTTGGCCCTCGGACAGGCCGCCAACTATGGCTACACCTTC,CASSLALGQAANYGYTF
TRBJ1-2,NA,12,NA,TRBV7-9,TGTGCCAGCAGCTTCGGGGAAGCTGGCTACACCTTC,CASSFGEAGYTF
TRBJ2-6,TRBD2,18,NA,TRBV9,TGTGCCAGCAGCGTAGTCCCGGGAGGCGGCTCTGGGGCCAACGTCCTGACTTTC,CASSVVPGGGSGANVLTF
TRBJ1-3,NA,16,NA,TRBV7-9,TGTGCCAGCAGCTTAGCTGGGAGAATCTCTGGAAACACCATATATTTT,CASSLAGRISGNTIYF
TRBJ2-5,TRBD1,16,NA,TRBV5-5,TGTGCCAGCAGCTTGACAATAGGGGGCGGCCAAGAGACCCAGTACTTC,CASSLTIGGGQETQYF
TRBJ1-5,NA,15,NA,TRBV5-1,TGCGCCAGCAGCTTGGACGGGGATAGCAATCAGCCCCAGCATTTT,CASSLDGDSNQPQHF
TRBJ2-1,NA,12,NA,TRBV19,TGTGCCAGTAGTGCGCCCTACAATGAGCAGTTCTTC,CASSAPYNEQFF
TRBJ2-1,TRBD1,13,NA,TRBV3-1/TRBV3-2,TGTGCCAGCAGCCGTCAGGGGGCTGGTGAGCAGTTCTTC,CASSRQGAGEQFF
TRBJ2-7,TRBD2,17,once,TRBV5-1,TGCGCCAGCAGCAAGGGACTAGCGGGAGTTGAATCCTACGAGCAGTACTTC,CASSKGLAGVESYEQYF
TRBJ1-6,TRBD1,17,NA,TRBV2,TGTGCCAGCAGTGAATTCGCCCCGACAGGGGCAAATTCACCCCTCCACTTT,CASSEFAPTGANSPLHF
TRBJ2-7,TRBD1,15,NA,TRBV18,TGTGCCAGCTCACAAGGGACAGGAGCCTACTACGAGCAGTACTTC,CASSQGTGAYYEQYF
TRBJ1-2,TRBD1,17,NA,TRBV28,TGTGCCAGCAGTCACTCCGGGACAGGGAAAAGGGACTATGGCTACACCTTC,CASSHSGTGKRDYGYTF
TRBJ2-7,TRBD1,14,NA,TRBV4-1,TGCGCCAGCAGCCAATCCCGGGACAGGGCTAACACGTACTTC,CASSQSRDRANTYF
TRBJ2-7,TRBD1,14,NA,TRBV5-1,TGCGCCAGCAGCTTGGGGGGACAGGGGAACGAGCAGTACTTC,CASSLGGQGNEQYF
TRBJ1-5,NA,15,few,TRBV30,TGTGCCTGGAGCGTTCGGGGGGTGGACAATCAGCCCCAGCATTTT,CAWSVRGVDNQPQHF
TRBJ2-2,NA,15,NA,TRBV11-2,TGTGCCAGCAGCCCTACGCCGGGGAACACCGGGGAGCTGTTTTTT,CASSPTPGNTGELFF
TRBJ2-6,TRBD1,15,once,TRBV30,TGTGCCTGGAGTCCACAGGGGCCTGGGGCCAACGTCCTGACTTTC,CAWSPQGPGANVLTF
TRBJ2-5,TRBD1,16,NA,TRBV5-1,TGCGCCAGCAGCATACAGGGGAGTAGGAACCAAGAGACCCAGTACTTC,CASSIQGSRNQETQYF
TRBJ1-2,TRBD1,13,NA,TRBV5-1,TGCGCCAGCAGCCGGGACAGTGACTATGGCTACACCTTC,CASSRDSDYGYTF
TRBJ2-2,TRBD1,17,NA,TRBV11-2,TGTGCCAGCAGCTTCTGGCAGGGGGCGACGGATACCGGGGAGCTGTTTTTT,CASSFWQGATDTGELFF
TRBJ2-3,NA,16,NA,TRBV2,TGTGCCAGCAGCTTGGAGCCGGGTCCAATTAGAGGTACGCAGTATTTT,CASSLEPGPIRGTQYF
TRBJ2-1,TRBD2,17,once,TRBV3-1/TRBV3-2,TGTGCCAGCAGCCGTACCCTAGCGGGGAGCTCCTACAATGAGCAGTTCTTC,CASSRTLAGSSYNEQFF
TRBJ2-3,TRBD2,15,NA,TRBV5-1,TGCGCCAGCAGCTTTAGCGGGAGGGGTGCAGATACGCAGTATTTT,CASSFSGRGADTQYF
TRBJ2-7,TRBD1,14,NA,TRBV6-5,TGTGCCAGCAGTAACCGGGACAGGGGGCTCGAGCAGTACTTC,CASSNRDRGLEQYF
TRBJ1-1,NA,18,NA,TRBV19,TGTGCCAGTACCTGGCGCCGGGGAGGAAGGCCAATGAACACTGAAGCTTTCTTT,CASTWRRGGRPMNTEAFF
TRBJ2-7,TRBD2,14,NA,TRBV27,TGTGCCAGCAGAACGGCTAGCGGAACTTACGAGCAGTACTTC,CASRTASGTYEQYF
TRBJ1-2,TRBD1,13,NA,TRBV28,TGTGCCAGCCGCATTCCGGGACAGGGATTCCACACCTTC,CASRIPGQGFHTF
TRBJ2-7,NA,16,NA,TRBV21-1,TGTGCCAGCAGCAAAATCAAGAGACAGGCCCCCTGGGAGCAGTACTTC,CASSKIKRQAPWEQYF
TRBJ2-6,TRBD2,16,NA,TRBV27,TGTGCCAGCAGTTTAGCGGGAGGGTCTGGGGCCAACGTCCTGACTTTC,CASSLAGGSGANVLTF
TRBJ2-2,TRBD2,18,NA,TRBV7-3,TGTGCCAGCAGCAGAAAAGCTAGCGGGAGCCGGAACACCGGGGAGCTGTTTTTT,CASSRKASGSRNTGELFF
TRBJ2-3,TRBD2,16,NA,TRBV11-2,TGTGCCAGCAGCTTAGTAGCGGGGAAGAGTACAGATACGCAGTATTTT,CASSLVAGKSTDTQYF
TRBJ2-1,NA,17,NA,TRBV3-1/TRBV3-2,TGTGCCAGCAGCCCCCGGGGTGGGGTACTCCCTGACAATGAGCAGTTCTTC,CASSPRGGVLPDNEQFF
TRBJ1-2,TRBD1,17,NA,TRBV7-6,TGTGCCAGCAGCCCGCGACAGGGTGGAGGGGCTCCCGTTGGCTACACCTTC,CASSPRQGGGAPVGYTF
TRBJ2-3,NA,16,NA,TRBV7-9,TGTGCCAGCAGCTTGGCCGGGACTGCAAACACAGATACGCAGTATTTT,CASSLAGTANTDTQYF
TRBJ1-5,NA,13,NA,TRBV3-1/TRBV3-2,TGTGCCAGCAGCCAAGAAATTAGTCAGCCCCAGCATTTT,CASSQEISQPQHF
TRBJ1-4,NA,13,NA,TRBV15,TGTGCCACCAGCGTCCGGAGAAATGAAAAACTGTTTTTT,CATSVRRNEKLFF
TRBJ2-5,TRBD2,14,NA,TRBV5-1,TGCGCCAGCAGCTTAGCGGGAGAGGGGGAGACCCAGTACTTC,CASSLAGEGETQYF
TRBJ1-1,NA,13,NA,TRBV5-6,TGTGCCAGCCTGAGGCGGATGAACACTGAAGCTTTCTTT,CASLRRMNTEAFF
TRBJ1-5,NA,14,NA,TRBV2,TGTGCCAGCAGTGAGCCCTATAGCAATCAGCCCCAGCATTTT,CASSEPYSNQPQHF
TRBJ2-7,TRBD1,15,NA,TRBV5-1,TGCGCCAGCAGCATAGGACAGGGGGAGACCTACGAGCAGTACTTC,CASSIGQGETYEQYF
TRBJ1-4,NA,12,once,TRBV4-1,TGCGCCAGCACCGCCGGGGGGGAAAAACTGTTTTTT,CASTAGGEKLFF
TRBJ2-5,NA,13,NA,TRBV7-9,TGTGCCAGCAGCTTTAGTACTGCGGAGACCCAGTACTTC,CASSFSTAETQYF
TRBJ1-2,TRBD1,14,NA,TRBV18,TGTGCCAGCTCACCAGGGACAGGGGCATATGGCTACACCTTC,CASSPGTGAYGYTF
TRBJ2-6,TRBD1,15,NA,TRBV7-7,TGTGCTAGCAGCAGAGGGGGCGCTGGGGCCAACGTCCTGACTTTC,CASSRGGAGANVLTF
TRBJ2-5,TRBD2,15,NA,TRBV6-5,TGTGCCAGTGGGGGACTAGCGGATCTCCAAGAGACCCAGTACTTC,CASGGLADLQETQYF
TRBJ2-3,NA,13,once,TRBV28,TGTGCCAGCAGTTTACCAAGCACAGATACGCAGTATTTT,CASSLPSTDTQYF
TRBJ2-1,TRBD2,14,NA,TRBV5-1,TGCGCCAGCAGCATACCAGCGGGATCGGATGAGCAGTTCTTC,CASSIPAGSDEQFF
TRBJ1-6,NA,15,NA,TRBV18,TGTGCCAGCTCGGGCCGGGAGGGGGATAATTCACCCCTCCACTTT,CASSGREGDNSPLHF
TRBJ2-7,NA,11,NA,TRBV6-5,TGTGCCAGCAGGACCCGGGACGAGCAGTACTTC,CASRTRDEQYF
TRBJ2-6,NA,15,NA,TRBV19,TGTGCCTCAACCCGACAGGACTCTGGGGCCAACGTCCTGACTTTC,CASTRQDSGANVLTF